The 6 T cell receptor beta chains below were found in one sample sequenced in a study of radiotherapy plus CTLA-4 blockade in lung cancer (dated by TCRdb to the late 2010s). The library came from the immunoSEQ multiplex PCR assay. TCRdb took this table from immuneACCESS and kept in-frame rearrangements with V and J called. Such tables lack part of the clones; where checked against another copy, unresolved V genes explain under half of the gap, and the rest is unexplained. In all, the sample holds roughly 120,000 clones, and more than 65% of those were seen once. The top ten hold roughly 5.2% of the sample. The sample in question was peripheral blood, obtained from a patient treated with radiotherapy plus ipilimumab. These receptors were taken from a human donor with non-small cell lung cancer who had a partial response to radiotherapy plus ipilimumab.

The rearrangement joins TRBV5-6 to TRBJ1-1; D unresolved. This CDR3 contains 17 residues. CDR1 and CDR2 from the germline V gene are SGHDT and YYEEEE. Trimming left V 0 bases short and J 4 bases short, with 19 bases between. The CDR3 loop reads CASSLVYSLTAGTEAFF. The CDR3 DNA reads as TGTGCCAGCAGCTTGGTTTACAGCTTGACGGCGGGCACTGAAGCTTTCTTT. The full variable domain, completed using reference TRBV5-6 and TRBJ1-1, is DAGVTQSPTHLIKTRGQQVTLRCSPKSGHDTVSWYQQALGQGPQFIFQYYEEEERQRGNFPDRFSGHQFPNYSSELNVNALLLGDSALYLCASSLVYSLTAGTEAFFGQGTRLTVV.

This clone was detected once. The J gene is TRBJ1-1, the V gene TRBV19; D is perhaps TRBD1 (6 bases). This CDR3 has 15 amino acids. V was shortened by 9 bases and J by 7 bases, with 24 bases between the two germline ends. Germline assignment: CDR1 LNHDA and CDR2 SQIVND (reference sequence). The CDR3 DNA is TGTGCCAGCCGAGACCGCACAGGGCCCACCGGTGAAGCTTTCTTT. This translates into CASRDRTGPTGEAFF.

The rearrangement uses TRBV29-1 and TRBJ1-2, with D maybe TRBD1 (6 bases). The CDR3 has 13 amino acids. Germline CDR1 SQVTM, CDR2 ANQGSEA. V was clipped by 4 bases and J by 7 bases, with 16 bases between them. The CDR3 loop is CSVAGTLDFGYTF. CDR3 nucleotides: TGCAGCGTTGCCGGGACACTGGATTTTGGCTACACCTTC.

As regards this clone: Within the sample, other DNA sequences also encode this same CDR3. The chain has TRBV6-6 and TRBJ2-5; possible D gene TRBD1, 6 bases. With 2 bases removed from V and 5 bases from J, the gap between germline ends came to 9 bases. CDR1 and CDR2 from the germline V gene are MNHNY and SVGAGI (reference sequence). This CDR3 has 13 amino acids. Here the CDR3 reads CASSYGGGETQYF. DNA for the CDR3: TGTGCCAGCAGTTACGGGGGCGGGGAGACCCAGTACTTC.

As for this clone: At one of its ends the junction is not consistent with the germline gene, which may arise from a read error. The rearrangement uses TRBV7-7 and TRBJ1-4, with 10 nucleotides matching TRBD1. The CDR3 has 15 residues. Germline V gene data show CDR1 as SSHAT and CDR2 as FNYEAQ (reference sequence). The CDR3 DNA reads TGTGCTAGCACCGTGACAGGGGGCACTAATGAAAAACTGTTTTTT. Its protein product is CASTVTGGTNEKLFF. Full variable domain (remainder filled in from reference TRBV7-7 and TRBJ1-4): GAGVSQSPRYKVTKRGQDVTLRCDPISSHATLYWYQQALGQGPEFLTYFNYEAQPDKSGLPSDRFSAERPEGSISTLTIQRTEQRDSAMYRCASTVTGGTNEKLFFGSGTQLSVL.

V and J are TRBV7-8 and TRBJ2-7; D gene unclear. Trimming removed 1 base at V and 0 bases at J, with 13 bases between. CDR3 length: 16 amino acids. The germline V gene has CDR1 SGHVS and CDR2 FQNEAQ. The CDR3, as DNA: TGTGCCAGCAGCTTAGTGCCGGCAGGAACCTCCTACGAGCAGTACTTC. Protein: CASSLVPAGTSYEQYF. The entire variable domain, with the rest obtained from reference TRBV7-8 and TRBJ2-7, is as follows: GAGVSQSPRYKVAKRGQDVALRCDPISGHVSLFWYQQALGQGPEFLTYFQNEAQLDKSGLPSDRFFAERPEGSVSTLKIQRTQQEDSAVYLCASSLVPAGTSYEQYFGPGTRLTVT.